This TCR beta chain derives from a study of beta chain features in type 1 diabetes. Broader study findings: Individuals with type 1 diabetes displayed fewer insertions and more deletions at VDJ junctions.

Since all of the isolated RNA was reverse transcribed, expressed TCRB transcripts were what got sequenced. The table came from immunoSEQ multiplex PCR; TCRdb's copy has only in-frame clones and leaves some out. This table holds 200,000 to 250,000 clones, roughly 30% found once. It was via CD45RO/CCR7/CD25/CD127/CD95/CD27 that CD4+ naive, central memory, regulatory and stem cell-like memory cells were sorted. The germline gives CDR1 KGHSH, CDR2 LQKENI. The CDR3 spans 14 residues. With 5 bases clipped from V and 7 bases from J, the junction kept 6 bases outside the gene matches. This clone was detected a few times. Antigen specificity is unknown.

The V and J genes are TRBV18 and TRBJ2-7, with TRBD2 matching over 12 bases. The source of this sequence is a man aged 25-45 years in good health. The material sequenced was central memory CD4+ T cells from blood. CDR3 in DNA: TGTGCCAGCTCAGAGGGACTAGCGGGCAGGGAGCAGTACTTC. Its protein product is CASSEGLAGREQYF. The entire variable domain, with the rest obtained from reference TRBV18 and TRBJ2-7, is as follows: NAGVMQNPRHLVRRRGQEARLRCSPMKGHSHVYWYRQLPEEGLKFMVYLQKENIIDESGMPKERFSAEFPKEGPSILRIQQVVRGDSAAYFCASSEGLAGREQYFGPGTRLTVT.